The 9 T cell receptor beta chains in this list originate from one sample, sequenced in a study of cytomegalovirus exposure and HLA in healthy donors. The PCR used 60 Vbeta and 13 Jbeta primers. The method was immunoSEQ multiplex PCR; TCRdb's version includes in-frame clones alone and lacks a portion of them. Here the sample table reports roughly 120,000 clones. The sample consisted of PBMCs. The receptors shown here come from a man in his forties or fifties in good health and CMV-seropositive.

The chain couples TRBV4-2 to TRBJ1-2, with TRBD1 matching 8 bases. The V and J ends lost 3 bases and 3 bases, in that order; junction bases with no gene match: 3. The CDR3 covers 14 residues. Looked up from germline, CDR1 is LGHNA and CDR2 is YNFKEQ. CDR3: CASSQSTGDYGYTF. The CDR3 bases are TGTGCCAGCAGCCAGTCGACAGGGGACTATGGCTACACCTTC.

This chain links TRBV5-8 with TRBJ2-5; possibly TRBD2 for D (6 bases). The ends were cut back, 0 bases at V and 4 bases at J, with 13 bases in the middle. The length of the CDR3 is 15 residues. Per the germline V gene, CDR1 is SGHTS and CDR2 is YDEGEE. CDR3 region: CASSLVGGSGETQYF. Written as DNA, the CDR3 is TGTGCCAGCAGCTTGGTAGGCGGTAGCGGAGAGACCCAGTACTTC.

The chain has TRBV27 and TRBJ2-3; TRBD2 might be the D (5 bases). Per the germline V gene, CDR1 is MNHEY and CDR2 is SMNVEV (reference sequence). Trimming left V 8 bases short and J 9 bases short, with 12 bases between. There are 11 residues in the CDR3. CDR3 bases: TGTGCCAGCCGGGTACTAGGGACGCAGTATTTT. Translated, it gives CASRVLGTQYF.

The chain couples TRBV4-2 to TRBJ2-7; D perhaps matches TRBD1 (7 bases). The germline V gene encodes CDR1 LGHNA and CDR2 YNFKEQ. The CDR3 loop spans 13 amino acids. V lost 1 base and J 6 bases, leaving 10 bases between the germline ends. In nucleotides, the CDR3 is TGTGCCAGCAGCCAAGCCCAGGGGGGCGAGCAGTACTTC. Translated, it gives CASSQAQGGEQYF.

The chain is built from TRBV19 and TRBJ2-7; 7 bases agree with TRBD2. The CDR3 runs 14 residues. Germline values: CDR1 LNHDA, CDR2 SQIVND (reference sequence). Trimming removed 1 base from V and 2 bases from J; junction bases left unmatched: 2. The CDR3 DNA is TGTGCCAGTAGTATAGTGGGGGGGACCTACGAGCAGTACTTC. It codes for CASSIVGGTYEQYF.

This rearrangement joins TRBV2 to TRBJ2-2; TRBD1 aligns across 7 bases. V lost 6 bases and J lost 5; bases outside the gene matches: 3. CDR1 and CDR2 (germline): SNHLY, FYNNEI. The CDR3 covers 13 residues. CDR3 loop: CASRGTETGELFF. DNA of the CDR3: TGTGCCAGCAGGGGGACAGAGACCGGGGAGCTGTTTTTT.

The chain employs TRBV5-6 and TRBJ2-5; no definite D call. Gene TRBJ2-7 matches the end of the DNA better, so the J call may be wrong. The V gene's germline CDR1 is SGHDT and CDR2 YYEEEE. The CDR3 runs 13 residues. In DNA, the CDR3 is TGTGCCAGCAGCTTGGCCCCAGGTTCCGAGCAGTACTTC. This gives the protein CASSLAPGSEQYF.

The chain combines TRBV6-4 with TRBJ2-3; TRBD1 might be the D (6 bases). The germline gives CDR1 MRHNA, CDR2 SNTAGT. This CDR3 has 13 residues. Between the trimmed V and J ends, which lost 6 bases and 4 bases, there was a span of 11 bases. CDR3 DNA sequence: TGTGCCAGCAGCACCGGGACACCAGATACGCAGTATTTT. It yields the protein CASSTGTPDTQYF.

V gene TRBV5-1 combines with J gene TRBJ1-1, with D perhaps TRBD1 (6 bases). CDR3 length: 16 residues. The ends were cut back, 0 bases at V and 3 bases at J, with 15 bases in the middle. Germline lookup yields CDR1 SGHRS and CDR2 YFSETQ. The CDR3 DNA reads TGCGCCAGCAGCTTGGGAGGCGTGGGGGCAGACACTGAAGCTTTCTTT. Translation gives CASSLGGVGADTEAFF.